These 3 T cell receptor beta chains originate from one sample sequenced in a study of T cells expressing NK-cell markers. Each CDR3 protein gets one entry in TCRdb, which reprocessed the 5' RACE reads and gives no DNA. In total, the table holds roughly 160,000 distinct CDR3 sequences. Sample: blood T cells: a sorted CD56 or NKG2C T cell subset, CD4+ or CD8+ T cells, or bulk PBMC T cells (not recorded which). The receptors here all came from a man aged 18-70 years in good health.

The rearrangement joins TRBV7-9 to TRBJ1-1; the D gene TCRdb calls, TRBD1, cannot be checked with no DNA. Germline CDR1 and CDR2: SEHNR and FQNEAQ (reference sequence). There are 14 residues in the CDR3. The chain's CDR3 is CASSSGQEYTEAFF.

The rearrangement links TRBV6-5 to TRBJ1-5. There are 15 residues in the CDR3. CDR1 MNHEY and CDR2 SVGAGI come from the germline V gene. Here the CDR3 reads CASSSNGPSNQPQHF.

The rearrangement uses TRBV12-3 or TRBV12-4 and TRBJ1-1. This CDR3 has 14 residues. CDR3 sequence: CASTNFGGVIEAFF.